The 19 T cell receptor beta chains listed next were all sequenced from one sample in a study of blood T cell repertoires in COVID-19. Assay used: immunoSEQ multiplex PCR; TCRdb lists only in-frame clones, some missing. The table records approximately 300,000 clones, roughly 87% of them present only once. The sample taken for sequencing was PBMCs or T cells enriched from blood (not recorded which). The receptors here all came from a woman between 25 and 40 years old who had recovered from COVID-19.

The CDR3 nucleotides are TGCGCCAGCAGCCAAGCAGGGACAGGGCCCGAAAAACTGTTTTTT. Translating gives CASSQAGTGPEKLFF. V gene TRBV4-3 combines with J gene TRBJ1-4, with TRBD1 matching 9 bases. The V gene end was trimmed by 1 base and the J gene end by 8 bases; junction bases not matched to a gene: 5. CDR1 is LGHNA and CDR2 is YSLEER in the germline V gene. The CDR3 loop spans 15 amino acids.

The rearrangement links TRBV5-8 to TRBJ1-6; no clear D gene. V was trimmed by 7 bases and J by 7 bases, leaving 18 bases between them. The CDR3 contains 15 residues. The germline V gene has CDR1 SGHTS and CDR2 YDEGEE. The CDR3 reads CASPRRRSLNSPLHF. In DNA, the CDR3 is TGTGCCAGCCCCCGTCGGAGGAGCCTCAATTCACCCCTCCACTTT.

The table lists this clone with a count of one. V and J are TRBV10-2 and TRBJ1-5; the D gene is possibly TRBD1 (5 bases). The CDR3 runs to 14 residues. Germline-derived CDR1 and CDR2 are WSHSY and SAAADI. V was clipped by 3 bases and J by 3 bases, with 9 bases between them. CDR3 nucleotides: TGCGCCAGCAGTGATACCAGGGTCAATCAGCCCCAGCATTTT. Translation gives CASSDTRVNQPQHF.

The gene calls are TRBV28 and TRBJ1-5; TRBD1 agrees at 8 bases. Germline V gene lookup returns CDR1 MDHEN and CDR2 SYDVKM. J lost 0 bases, V lost 6 bases, and 7 bases had no gene match. The CDR3 consists of 16 residues. In DNA form, the CDR3 reads TGTGCCAGCAGCCCTCGGACAGGGTTTAGCAATCAGCCCCAGCATTTT. Its translation: CASSPRTGFSNQPQHF.

V usage is TRBV2 and J usage is TRBJ1-1; perhaps TRBD1 as D (6 bases). Trimming stripped 6 bases from V and 2 bases from J, with 7 bases between. Germline-derived CDR1 and CDR2 are SNHLY and FYNNEI. The CDR3 length is 12 residues. DNA of the CDR3: TGTGCCAGCAGGGACAGCAACACTGAAGCTTTCTTT. It specifies CASRDSNTEAFF.

V and J are TRBV4-3 and TRBJ2-1, with TRBD1 identical over 9 bases. The CDR3 is 15 residues long. Unmatched junction bases numbered 5, after V lost 5 bases and J lost 3 bases. Per the germline V gene, CDR1 is LGHNA and CDR2 is YSLEER. The chain's CDR3 is CASSSPGQGYNEQFF. The CDR3 coding sequence is TGCGCCAGCAGCTCTCCGGGACAGGGCTACAATGAGCAGTTCTTC.

This clone occurred a few times. V and J are TRBV30 and TRBJ2-1; 9 bases fit TRBD2. With 0 bases clipped from V and 3 bases from J, the junction kept 3 bases outside the gene matches. The germline V gene has CDR1 GTSNPN and CDR2 SVGIG (reference sequence). The CDR3 extends over 15 amino acids. This chain's CDR3 is CAWSVWTSDYNEQFF. The CDR3 region has the DNA TGTGCCTGGAGTGTTTGGACTAGCGACTACAATGAGCAGTTCTTC.

The rearrangement links TRBV6-5 to TRBJ1-1, with 7 bases aligning to TRBD1. Germline CDR1 and CDR2: MNHEY and SVGAGI. Trimming cost V 6 bases and J 1 base; bases outside gene matches: 8. This CDR3 spans 15 amino acids. CDR3 region: CASSPRQGRNTEAFF. As DNA, the CDR3 is TGTGCCAGCAGCCCGAGACAGGGAAGGAACACTGAAGCTTTCTTT.

The chain employs TRBV4-3 and TRBJ2-7, with D maybe TRBD2 (5 bases). V dropped 0 bases and J dropped 1 base, with 10 bases sitting between them. CDR3 length equals 15 residues. Germline V gives CDR1 LGHNA, CDR2 YSLEER. The CDR3 DNA follows: TGCGCCAGCAGCCAAGATGGGAGCGGTTCCTACGAGCAGTACTTC. This translates into CASSQDGSGSYEQYF.

The J gene is TRBJ2-2, the V gene TRBV30, with 9 bases matching TRBD1. V gave up 4 bases and J gave up 0 bases; unmatched junction bases: 6. In germline, CDR1 is GTSNPN, CDR2 SVGIG (reference sequence). The CDR3 has 16 residues. CDR3 nucleotide sequence: TGTGCCTGGATCAAAAGGGACAGGGCGAACACCGGGGAGCTGTTTTTT. It codes for CAWIKRDRANTGELFF.

V usage is TRBV4-3 and J usage is TRBJ2-1; TRBD1 might be the D (5 bases). The CDR3 length is 13 residues. Germline CDR1 is LGHNA and CDR2 is YSLEER. The V gene lost 1 base and the J gene lost 10 bases, with 11 bases spanning the gap. CDR3 sequence: CASSQVQHREQFF. The DNA of the CDR3 is TGCGCCAGCAGCCAAGTGCAGCACAGGGAGCAGTTCTTC.

The sample holds a few counts of this clone. The chain carries TRBV5-6 and TRBJ1-6; D unclear. Trimming stripped 2 bases from V and 10 bases from J, with 7 bases between. The germline V gene has CDR1 SGHDT and CDR2 YYEEEE. The CDR3 loop spans 12 amino acids. CDR3 amino acids: CASSFGESPLHF. In nucleotides, the CDR3 is TGTGCCAGCAGCTTCGGGGAATCACCCCTCCACTTT.

This sequence joins TRBV30 and TRBJ1-4, with D perhaps matching TRBD1 (6 bases). Germline V CDR1 and CDR2: GTSNPN, SVGIG (reference sequence). V lost 4 bases, J lost 3 bases, and 15 bases lay in between. This CDR3 region has 15 residues. CDR3 protein: CAWTSRQVPNEKLFF. The CDR3, as DNA: TGTGCCTGGACCTCGAGACAGGTTCCTAATGAAAAACTGTTTTTT.

The chain is built from TRBV29-1 and TRBJ1-4; TRBD1 matches 8 bases. Germline lookup yields CDR1 SQVTM and CDR2 ANQGSEA. CDR3 length: 11 residues. Germline trimming cut 6 bases from V and 8 bases from J; bases unmatched to any gene: 2. This CDR3 is CSVRDREKLFF. The CDR3 coding sequence is TGCAGCGTCCGGGACAGGGAAAAACTGTTTTTT.

The CDR3 region has the DNA TGTGCCAGCAGTTTGTCAGGGGCCGGGGAGCTGTTTTTT. It codes for CASSLSGAGELFF. The rearrangement links TRBV12-3 or TRBV12-4 to TRBJ2-2, with TRBD1 as a possible D gene (6 bases). There are 13 residues in the CDR3. Trimming shortened V by 3 bases and J by 6 bases, and 8 bases separated the two germline ends.

The chain combines TRBV5-4 with TRBJ1-5; a possible D gene is TRBD1 (6 bases). The CDR3 runs 16 residues. V lost 2 bases to trimming and J lost 3 bases, with 15 bases between them. Per the germline V gene, CDR1 is SGHNT and CDR2 is YYREEE (reference sequence). CDR3 in amino acids: CASSFHGDTYNQPQHF. The CDR3 coding sequence is TGTGCCAGCAGCTTTCATGGGGACACCTACAATCAGCCCCAGCATTTT.

The rearrangement joins TRBV27 to TRBJ1-2, with D perhaps matching TRBD1 (5 bases). In germline, CDR1 is MNHEY, CDR2 SMNVEV (reference sequence). V was shortened by 10 bases and J by 0 bases, with 18 bases between the two germline ends. There are 15 residues in the CDR3. CDR3 in DNA: TGTGCCACCACTTATCGGCAGGGTCCTAACTATGGCTACACCTTC. This gives the protein CATTYRQGPNYGYTF.

This clone was recorded only once. The DNA of the CDR3 is TGTGCCAGTACCCTTACCGGGACTACCGGTGGCTACACCTTC. As protein: CASTLTGTTGGYTF. The chain links TRBV19 to TRBJ1-2, with D maybe TRBD1 (5 bases). V lost 7 bases and J 7 bases, leaving 19 bases between the germline ends. CDR3 length: 14 residues. Looked up from germline, CDR1 is LNHDA and CDR2 is SQIVND (reference sequence).

The chain carries TRBV5-1 and TRBJ1-4; D may be TRBD1 (6 bases). The length of the CDR3 is 16 residues. Trimming removed 2 bases at V and 3 bases at J, with 14 bases between. CDR1 and CDR2 (germline): SGHRS, YFSETQ. This chain's CDR3 is CASSFTGNQANEKLFF. The CDR3 bases are TGCGCCAGCAGCTTCACAGGGAATCAGGCTAATGAAAAACTGTTTTTT.